This TCR beta chain was documented in a study of T cell changes during pregnancy in multiple sclerosis. V lost 5 bases and J lost 9; bases outside the gene matches: 9. This CDR3 is 15 amino acids long. From germline, CDR1 is SGHRS and CDR2 YFSETQ. Measured with immunoSEQ multiplex PCR; TCRdb has only the in-frame clones, and not every one. The sample lists roughly 57,000 clones, 80% to 90% occurring once. Source: peripheral blood, taken in the first trimester of pregnancy. The TCR sequence derives from a female donor with multiple sclerosis, enrolled in a pregnancy study. The chain has TRBV5-1 and TRBJ2-1, with 12 bases aligning to TRBD1. CDR3 sequence: CASSRRDRGRGEQFF. Here the CDR3 DNA reads TGCGCCAGCAGTCGTCGGGACAGGGGGCGCGGTGAGCAGTTCTTC.